The TCR beta chain described here comes from a study of blood T cell repertoires in COVID-19. The data were produced by immunoSEQ multiplex PCR, yet TCRdb's version contains in-frame clones alone and is incomplete. The sample consists of tens of thousands of clones, roughly 80% of them appearing once. Trimming took off 6 bases at V and 5 bases at J, with 14 bases between the two ends. The CDR3 sequence is 14 residues long. Germline CDR1 is LNHDA and CDR2 is SQIVND (reference sequence). This TCR derives from a middle-aged woman with acute COVID-19. Sequenced sample: PBMCs or T cells enriched from blood (not recorded which). The chain is built from TRBV19 and TRBJ2-1, with unresolved D. For the CDR3, the DNA is TGTGCCAGTAGCCAGAGGCGGTACGACAATGAGCAGTTCTTC. It encodes CASSQRRYDNEQFF.